This T cell receptor (beta chain) emerged from a study of preoperative IRX-2 immunotherapy in early breast cancer. TCRdb's table, derived via immunoSEQ multiplex PCR, lists solely in-frame clones and lacks some. The data contain under 45,000 clones, approximately 94% of them seen just once; the ten biggest clones take up roughly 1.6%. The treatment denotes: preoperative locoregional IRX-2 cytokine immunotherapy. Preoperative locoregional IRX-2 cytokine immunotherapy was tested in the phase Ib source study. The source was tumor tissue, collected after IRX-2 immunotherapy. This receptor was identified in a human donor with breast cancer.

In DNA form, the CDR3 reads TGCAGTGCTAGTCAGGAGACCCAGTACTTC. It specifies CSASQETQYF. V and J are TRBV20-1 and TRBJ2-5, with D unresolved. The V gene lost 3 bases and the J gene lost 5 bases, with 4 bases spanning the gap. The V gene's germline CDR1 is DFQATT and CDR2 SNEGSKA (reference sequence). The CDR3 is 10 amino acids.